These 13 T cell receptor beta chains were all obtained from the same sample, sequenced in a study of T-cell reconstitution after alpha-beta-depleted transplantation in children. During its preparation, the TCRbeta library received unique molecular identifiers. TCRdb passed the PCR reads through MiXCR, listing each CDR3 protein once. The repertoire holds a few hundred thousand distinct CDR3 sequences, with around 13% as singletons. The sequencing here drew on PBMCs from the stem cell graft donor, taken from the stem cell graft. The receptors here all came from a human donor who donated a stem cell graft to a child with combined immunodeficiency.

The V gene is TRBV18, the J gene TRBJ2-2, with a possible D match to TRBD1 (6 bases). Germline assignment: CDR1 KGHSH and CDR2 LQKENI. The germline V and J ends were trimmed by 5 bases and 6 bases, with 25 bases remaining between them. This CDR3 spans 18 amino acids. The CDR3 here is CASSGDKDSSSDAGELFF. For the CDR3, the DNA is TGTGCCAGCTCAGGAGACAAGGACAGCTCAAGTGACGCCGGGGAGCTGTTTTTT.

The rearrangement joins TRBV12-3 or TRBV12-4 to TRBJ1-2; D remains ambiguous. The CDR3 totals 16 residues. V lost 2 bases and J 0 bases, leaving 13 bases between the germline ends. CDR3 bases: TGTGCCAGCAGTTTAACTGGCGGATCAACTAACTATGGCTACACCTTC. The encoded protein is CASSLTGGSTNYGYTF.

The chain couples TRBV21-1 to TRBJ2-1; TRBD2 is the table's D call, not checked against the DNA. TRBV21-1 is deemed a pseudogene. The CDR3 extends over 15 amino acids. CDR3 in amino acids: CASTLAGVLCNEQFF. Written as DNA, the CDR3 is TGTGCCAGCACTCTAGCGGGAGTACTATGCAATGAGCAGTTCTTC.

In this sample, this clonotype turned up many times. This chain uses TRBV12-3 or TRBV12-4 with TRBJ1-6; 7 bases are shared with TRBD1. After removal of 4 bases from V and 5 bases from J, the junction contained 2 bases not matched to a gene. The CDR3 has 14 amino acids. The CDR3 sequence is CASSSGQDNSPLHF. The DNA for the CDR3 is TGTGCCAGCAGTTCCGGACAGGATAATTCACCCCTCCACTTT.

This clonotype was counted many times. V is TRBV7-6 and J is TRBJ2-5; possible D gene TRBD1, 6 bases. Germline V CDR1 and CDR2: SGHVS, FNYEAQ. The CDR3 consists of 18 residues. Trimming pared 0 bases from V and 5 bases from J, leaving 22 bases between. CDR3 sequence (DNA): TGTGCCAGCAGCTTAGCTTTCCCCATGGTCACAGGGTCCGAGACCCAGTACTTC. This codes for CASSLAFPMVTGSETQYF.

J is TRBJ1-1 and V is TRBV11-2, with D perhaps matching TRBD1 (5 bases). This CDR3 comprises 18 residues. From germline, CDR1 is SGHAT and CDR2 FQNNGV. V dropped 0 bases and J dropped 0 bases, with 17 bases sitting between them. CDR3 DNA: TGTGCCAGCAGCTTAGATGGGGTCCTGGGGCGGGTGAACACTGAAGCTTTCTTT. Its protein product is CASSLDGVLGRVNTEAFF.

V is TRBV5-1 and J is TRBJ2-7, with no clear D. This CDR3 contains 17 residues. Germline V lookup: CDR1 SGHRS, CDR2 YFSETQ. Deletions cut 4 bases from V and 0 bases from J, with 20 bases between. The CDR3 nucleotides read TGCGCCAGCAGCCTGACACGACTCGACGCCAGCTCCTACGAGCAGTACTTC. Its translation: CASSLTRLDASSYEQYF.

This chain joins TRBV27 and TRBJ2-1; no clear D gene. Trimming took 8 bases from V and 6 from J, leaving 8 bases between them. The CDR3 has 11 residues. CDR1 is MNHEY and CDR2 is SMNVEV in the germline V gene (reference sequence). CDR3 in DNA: TGTGCCAGCGGGTGGGGCAATGAGCAGTTCTTC. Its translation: CASGWGNEQFF.

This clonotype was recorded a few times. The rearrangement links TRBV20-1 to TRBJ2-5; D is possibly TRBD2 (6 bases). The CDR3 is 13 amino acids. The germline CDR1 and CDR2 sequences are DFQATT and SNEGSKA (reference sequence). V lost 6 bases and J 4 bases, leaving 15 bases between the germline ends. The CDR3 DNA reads TGCAGTGCGCCCCTCGGGGGACCAGAGACCCAGTACTTC. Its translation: CSAPLGGPETQYF.

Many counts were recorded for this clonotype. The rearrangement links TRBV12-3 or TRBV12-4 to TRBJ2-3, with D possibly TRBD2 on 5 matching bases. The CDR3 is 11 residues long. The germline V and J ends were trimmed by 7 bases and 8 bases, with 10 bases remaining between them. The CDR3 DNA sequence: TGTGCCAGCACCCAAGGAGGTACGCAGTATTTT. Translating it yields CASTQGGTQYF.

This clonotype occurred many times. CDR3 coding DNA: TGTGCCAGCACCGGCTCCTGGACTAGCGGGAGTGATACGCAGTATTTT. It yields the protein CASTGSWTSGSDTQYF. The chain employs TRBV12-3 or TRBV12-4 and TRBJ2-3; 13 nucleotides match TRBD2. V dropped 7 bases and J dropped 6; count of bases not matched to a gene: 10. CDR3 length equals 16 residues.

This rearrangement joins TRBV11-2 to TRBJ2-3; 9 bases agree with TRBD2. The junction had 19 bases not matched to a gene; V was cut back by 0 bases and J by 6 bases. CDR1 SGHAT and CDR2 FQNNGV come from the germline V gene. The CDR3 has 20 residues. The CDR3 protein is CASSLDALRSGGPLGDTQYF. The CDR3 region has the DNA TGTGCCAGCAGCTTAGATGCCCTCCGAAGCGGGGGGCCACTCGGGGATACGCAGTATTTT.

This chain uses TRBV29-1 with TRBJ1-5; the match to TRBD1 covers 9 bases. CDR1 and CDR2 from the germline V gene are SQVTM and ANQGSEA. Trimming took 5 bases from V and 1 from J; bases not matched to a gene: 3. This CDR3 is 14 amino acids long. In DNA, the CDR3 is TGCAGCGTTTCGGGACAGGGAAGCAATCAGCCCCAGCATTTT. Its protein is CSVSGQGSNQPQHF.